This T cell receptor (beta chain) was sequenced during a study of shared clonotypes between healthy human individuals. General study results and limits: The rarefaction results pointed to incomplete sorted-subset sequencing despite large depth. Shared clonotypes across all four donors exceeded non-shared ones in generation probability. Shared clonotypes: roughly 5% naive CD4, approximately 3.4% naive CD8, 2.3% memory CD4, over 0.3% memory CD8.

An assay was performed, and its level was deep. Some clones are missing from TCRdb's copy, which holds only in-frame ones; the method was immunoSEQ multiplex PCR. This sample has 1.5 million to 1.9 million clones, with around 98% found just once. Notes on this clone: Its antigen is not known.

What was sequenced was naive CD4+ T cells sorted from blood. The subset is: CD45RA+ positively selected. This TCR derives from a man between 25 and 39 years old in good health.

CDR3 DNA sequence: TGTGCCAGTAGTGTTGGCCATAGCAATCAGCCCCAGCATTTT. It yields the protein CASSVGHSNQPQHF. This chain uses TRBV19 with TRBJ1-5; D gene unclear. Germline loops: CDR1 LNHDA, CDR2 SQIVND (reference sequence). The germline V and J ends were trimmed by 5 bases and 0 bases, with 8 bases remaining between them. The CDR3 contains 14 residues.